This entry features one T cell receptor (beta chain) sequence. This CDR3 contains 13 residues. Looked up from germline, CDR1 is SGHVS and CDR2 is FNYEAQ. Deletions cut 5 bases from V and 6 bases from J, with 10 bases between. Produced via immunoSEQ multiplex PCR; TCRdb's table is partial and in-frame only. Counted here are 49,000 or so clones, over 90% occurring once; the ten biggest clones make up 2% to 2.5%. This record belongs to a study of T cell changes during pregnancy in multiple sclerosis. The V call is TRBV7-6, the J call TRBJ2-2; perhaps TRBD2 as D (6 bases). This receptor was taken from a female donor with multiple sclerosis, enrolled in a pregnancy study. The sequencing here drew on peripheral blood, taken in the third trimester of pregnancy. As DNA, the CDR3 is TGTGCCAGCAGCACTCGGGAGTCCGGGGAGCTGTTTTTT. Its protein product is CASSTRESGELFF.